This T cell receptor (beta chain) was observed in a study of blood T cells in healthy people across ages. Study information: Template switching retrieved approximately one barcoded beta molecule for each two T cells.

The length of the CDR3 is 17 residues. J lost 5 bases, V lost 0 bases, and 10 bases had no gene match. Germline V lookup: CDR1 SGDLS, CDR2 YYNGEE. About this clonotype: Its antigen is not identified.

The second PCR ran roughly 7 to 11 cycles with a sample-barcoded 5' primer and J-beta primers. In TCRdb, the 5' RACE reads were re-called with MiXCR into one record per CDR3 protein. The sample comprises about 620,000 distinct CDR3 sequences, 52% of which are singletons, and approximately 15% rests with the top ten. Study observations and caveats: Naive T cell percentage and TCR beta diversity correlated strongly. With age, beta diversity per million T cells declined roughly linearly, significantly by over 35. Estimates of diversity drawn from one million T cells were considered underestimates.

The sample comprised blood. V usage is TRBV9 and J usage is TRBJ2-5; 10 bases align to TRBD1. The origin of this receptor is an elderly woman in good health. The CDR3 here is CASSVGGQGVILETQYF. The CDR3 DNA sequence: TGTGCCAGCAGCGTAGGCGGACAGGGGGTAATCTTGGAGACCCAGTACTTC.